Following are 32 T cell receptor beta chains from one sample sequenced in a study of response to subunit inactivated influenza vaccine. TCRdb called the RT-PCR reads again in MiXCR, with one record for every CDR3 protein. The sample has about 570,000 distinct CDR3 sequences; about 11% are singletons. These data were also filed under a second study, of T cells expressing NK-cell markers. That source notes: UMIs accompanied the 5'RACE template switching by which TCR beta cDNA was made.

The sample here was PBMCs from blood, taken on the day of vaccination. The receptors here all came from a man aged 45-60 years who received an inactivated influenza vaccine.

This clonotype was detected a few times. The chain combines TRBV4-3 with TRBJ2-2, with D possibly TRBD2 on 5 matching bases. Germline V gives CDR1 LGHNA, CDR2 YSLEER. V shed 4 bases and J shed 6 bases, with 12 bases lying between them. This CDR3 is built from 14 residues. The CDR3 sequence is CASSLTPEAGELFF. The CDR3 coding sequence is TGCGCCAGCAGCCTTACCCCGGAGGCCGGGGAGCTGTTTTTT.

This clonotype has just a few counts. This chain joins TRBV7-3 and TRBJ2-2; 10 nucleotides align to TRBD2. CDR3 size: 19 residues. From germline, CDR1 is SGHTA and CDR2 FQGTGA. V dropped 2 bases and J dropped 6; count of bases not matched to a gene: 15. The chain's CDR3 is CASSLSYSRLAGAAGELFF. In DNA form, the CDR3 reads TGTGCCAGCAGCTTATCATACTCGAGGCTAGCGGGAGCGGCCGGGGAGCTGTTTTTT.

V is TRBV27 and J is TRBJ1-4; weak D call: TRBD1 (6 bases). With 8 bases removed from V and 5 bases from J, the gap between germline ends came to 12 bases. CDR3 length: 13 residues. From germline, CDR1 is MNHEY and CDR2 SMNVEV (reference sequence). CDR3 sequence reads: CASRPGTNEKLFF. CDR3 nucleotides: TGTGCCAGCCGTCCCGGGACAAATGAAAAACTGTTTTTT.

The chain links TRBV7-9 to TRBJ1-4, with D unresolved. This CDR3 has 16 amino acids. Germline-derived CDR1 and CDR2 are SEHNR and FQNEAQ (reference sequence). Trimming cost V 2 bases and J 2 bases, with 12 bases left between them. CDR3 in amino acids: CASSLFVVGTNEKLFF. DNA for the CDR3: TGTGCCAGCAGCTTATTCGTTGTCGGGACTAATGAAAAACTGTTTTTT. The full variable domain, with the rest looked up from reference TRBV7-9 and TRBJ1-4, is DTGVSQNPRHKITKRGQNVTFRCDPISEHNRLYWYRQTLGQGPEFLTYFQNEAQLEKSRLLSDRFSAERPKGSFSTLEIQRTEQGDSAMYLCASSLFVVGTNEKLFFGSGTQLSVL.

This clonotype was counted a few times. This chain uses TRBV28 with TRBJ1-1; D unresolved. The length of the CDR3 is 14 residues. Germline CDR1 MDHEN, CDR2 SYDVKM. V dropped 2 bases and J dropped 0 bases, with 7 bases sitting between them. The CDR3 region is CASSLKGLNTEAFF. The CDR3 coding sequence is TGTGCCAGCAGTTTAAAAGGGTTGAACACTGAAGCTTTCTTT.

This clonotype has a handful of counts. This sequence joins TRBV11-2 and TRBJ1-5; D is undetermined. CDR1 and CDR2 (germline): SGHAT, FQNNGV. CDR3 length equals 11 residues. Trimming removed 5 bases from V and 9 bases from J, with 8 bases in between. In DNA form, the CDR3 reads TGTGCCAGCAGCCGGGGTCGGCCCCAGCATTTT. It is translated as CASSRGRPQHF.

The chain is built from TRBV7-3 and TRBJ2-2; D might be TRBD1 (6 bases). Looked up from germline, CDR1 is SGHTA and CDR2 is FQGTGA. The CDR3 is 16 amino acids. V gave up 2 bases and J gave up 5 bases, with 15 bases separating them. This chain's CDR3 is CASSLGGLRGTGELFF. The CDR3 nucleotides read TGTGCCAGCAGCTTAGGGGGCTTGAGAGGAACCGGGGAGCTGTTTTTT.

This clonotype turned up a few times. The chain is built from TRBV24-1 and TRBJ2-1; D not certain. The ends were cut back, 4 bases at V and 0 bases at J, with 21 bases in the middle. CDR3 length: 19 residues. The germline gives CDR1 KGHDR, CDR2 SFDVKD. The CDR3, as DNA: TGTGCCACCAGTGACTCTAGGCCGGCCCACGGATTCTCCTACAATGAGCAGTTCTTC. Translated, it gives CATSDSRPAHGFSYNEQFF.

For this clonotype: Since the CDR3 does not end with the conserved phenylalanine or tryptophan, this likely comes from a read error. The gene calls are TRBV3-1 and TRBJ1-2; tentative D call: TRBD1 (5 bases). The V and J ends lost 2 bases and 4 bases respectively, with 11 bases between them. Germline V gives CDR1 LGHDT, CDR2 YNNKEL (reference sequence). This CDR3 comprises 14 residues. The CDR3 spells CASSQRGQVYGYTY. The CDR3 coding sequence is TGTGCCAGCAGCCAACGCGGACAAGTCTATGGCTACACCTAC.

The sample holds a few counts of this clonotype. The J gene is TRBJ2-1, the V gene TRBV7-9; 8 positions match TRBD2. V was pared by 4 bases and J by 7 bases, with 9 bases of the junction left unmatched. CDR1 is SEHNR and CDR2 is FQNEAQ in the germline V gene (reference sequence). The CDR3 contains 15 residues. Here the CDR3 reads CASSYTAGVVNEQFF. For the CDR3, the DNA is TGTGCCAGCAGCTATACAGCGGGAGTGGTAAATGAGCAGTTCTTC.

This clonotype was seen repeatedly, ten times or more. The chain recombines TRBV7-2 with TRBJ2-7, with TRBD1 matching over 8 bases. The germline CDR1 and CDR2 sequences are SGHTA and FQGNSA. With V trimmed by 5 bases and J by 12 bases, 9 bases remained unmatched. The CDR3 is 12 amino acids. Here the CDR3 reads CASSRPGQVLYF. The CDR3 DNA is TGTGCCAGCAGCCGACCGGGACAGGTACTGTACTTC.

V and J are TRBV7-9 and TRBJ2-2, with D perhaps matching TRBD1 (6 bases). The CDR3 loop spans 14 amino acids. Trimming removed 4 bases at V and 4 bases at J, with 10 bases between. Germline loops: CDR1 SEHNR, CDR2 FQNEAQ (reference sequence). The CDR3 sequence: CASSSTGITGELFF. The CDR3 bases are TGTGCCAGCAGCTCAACAGGGATCACCGGGGAGCTGTTTTTT.

The chain joins TRBV20-1 to TRBJ2-7; D is ambiguous. The CDR3 sequence is 16 residues long. V was pared by 4 bases and J by 3 bases, with 22 bases between. From germline, CDR1 is DFQATT and CDR2 SNEGSKA (reference sequence). The CDR3 DNA follows: TGCAGTGCTATATCACATCATCTAGTAAGCGTCTACGAGCAGTACTTC. This codes for CSAISHHLVSVYEQYF.

The chain combines TRBV7-2 with TRBJ2-1; 7 bases are a match to TRBD2. CDR1 is SGHTA, CDR2 FQGNSA, per germline. The V segment lost 1 base and the J segment 6 bases; nucleotides outside the gene matches: 12. The CDR3 loop spans 17 amino acids. In DNA, the CDR3 is TGTGCCAGCAGCTTAGGGAGGAGCGGGGTTAGCGCCAATGAGCAGTTCTTC. Amino acid sequence: CASSLGRSGVSANEQFF.

The V gene is TRBV10-2, the J gene TRBJ2-7, with TRBD2 matching over 11 bases. V lost 5 bases and J lost 5; bases outside the gene matches: 8. Germline V gene lookup returns CDR1 WSHSY and CDR2 SAAADI. The CDR3 length is 15 residues. The CDR3 spells CASSPLSGRANEQYF. DNA for the CDR3: TGCGCCAGCAGTCCTCTTAGCGGGAGGGCGAACGAGCAGTACTTC.

Many counts were recorded for this clonotype. This chain links TRBV29-1 with TRBJ2-1, with 13 positions matching TRBD2. Looked up from germline, CDR1 is SQVTM and CDR2 is ANQGSEA. CDR3 length equals 15 residues. The V and J ends lost 5 bases and 0 bases, in that order; junction bases with no gene match: 1. The chain's CDR3 is CSVRTSGSSYNEQFF. Written as DNA, the CDR3 is TGCAGCGTTCGGACTAGCGGGAGCTCCTACAATGAGCAGTTCTTC.

This chain joins TRBV4-3 and TRBJ2-3, with D possibly TRBD2 on 6 matching bases. This CDR3 region has 17 residues. V was clipped by 0 bases and J by 9 bases, with 22 bases between them. Looked up from germline, CDR1 is LGHNA and CDR2 is YSLEER. The CDR3 DNA sequence: TGCGCCAGCAGCCAAGATTCGGGGGTCGGGGTAACCAGAACGCAGTATTTT. Protein sequence: CASSQDSGVGVTRTQYF.

This chain connects TRBV12-3 or TRBV12-4 to TRBJ2-1, with 12 bases matching TRBD1. The CDR3 has 16 residues. V shed 0 bases, J shed 9 bases, and the junction held 6 bases outside the gene matches. CDR3 amino acids: CASSLAGQGAPGEQFF. The CDR3 DNA is TGTGCCAGCAGTTTAGCGGGACAGGGGGCTCCCGGTGAGCAGTTCTTC.

This chain joins TRBV29-1 and TRBJ2-1, with D hard to call. The germline CDR1 and CDR2 sequences are SQVTM and ANQGSEA. The CDR3 contains 9 residues. Trimming left V 4 bases short and J 12 bases short, with 7 bases between. The CDR3, as DNA: TGCAGCGTTGGGCAGTTGCAGTTCTTC. It yields the protein CSVGQLQFF.

This clonotype appeared a few times. The chain links TRBV29-1 to TRBJ2-5; D is ambiguous. CDR3 length equals 11 residues. V lost 4 bases and J 4 bases, leaving 7 bases between the germline ends. Germline-derived CDR1 and CDR2 are SQVTM and ANQGSEA. The chain's CDR3 is CSVGWGETQYF. The CDR3 DNA reads TGCAGCGTTGGTTGGGGAGAGACCCAGTACTTC. The full variable domain, with the rest looked up from reference TRBV29-1 and TRBJ2-5, is SAVISQKPSRDICQRGTSLTIQCQVDSQVTMMFWYRQQPGQSLTLIATANQGSEATYESGFVIDKFPISRPNLTFSTLTVSNMSPEDSSIYLCSVGWGETQYFGPGTRLLVL.

This clonotype was picked up a small number of times. The rearrangement joins TRBV6-2 or TRBV6-3 to TRBJ1-5, with D possibly TRBD1 on 6 matching bases. Germline CDR1 reads MNHEY; CDR2 reads SVGEGT. Trimming stripped 2 bases from V and 2 bases from J, with 16 bases between. The CDR3 sequence is 17 residues long. CDR3: CASSYGIGGFGNQPQHF. The CDR3 DNA reads TGTGCCAGCAGTTACGGGATTGGGGGCTTTGGCAATCAGCCCCAGCATTTT.

The table lists this clonotype with a few counts. A much larger clone differs from this one at a single base, so this may be a read error. V gene TRBV6-1 combines with J gene TRBJ1-1; weak D call: TRBD1 (6 bases). The germline V and J ends were trimmed by 2 bases and 7 bases, with 20 bases remaining between them. The CDR3 is 16 residues long. Germline V lookup: CDR1 MNHNS, CDR2 SASEGT. For the CDR3, the DNA is TGTGCCAGCAGTGAAACTTCGGGCAGGGGTCAAGTTGAAGCTTTCTTT. It encodes CASSETSGRGQVEAFF.

This clonotype was seen only a few times. V gene TRBV20-1 combines with J gene TRBJ2-3, with 7 positions matching TRBD2. Germline V lookup: CDR1 DFQATT, CDR2 SNEGSKA (reference sequence). V was clipped by 3 bases and J by 1 base; unmatched bases: 7. This CDR3 is built from 15 residues. CDR3 DNA: TGCAGTGCTAGTCCAGCGGGGTGGGGCACAGATACGCAGTATTTT. It codes for CSASPAGWGTDTQYF.

The chain links TRBV7-9 to TRBJ2-5; no definite D call. The CDR3 runs to 15 residues. Trimming took off 0 bases at V and 2 bases at J, with 10 bases between the two ends. CDR1 SEHNR and CDR2 FQNEAQ come from the germline V gene (reference sequence). The CDR3 coding sequence is TGTGCCAGCAGCTTAGCGATGGCAAAACAAGAGACCCAGTACTTC. This encodes CASSLAMAKQETQYF.

CDR3 sequence (DNA): TGTGCCAGCAGCTTAGATATCCGGGCCTACAATGAGCAGTTCTTC. This codes for CASSLDIRAYNEQFF. The chain has TRBV11-2 and TRBJ2-1; D is unclear. The length of the CDR3 is 15 residues. Germline V gene data show CDR1 as SGHAT and CDR2 as FQNNGV. V was trimmed by 0 bases and J by 2 bases, leaving 8 bases between them.

This clonotype was recorded many times. The J gene is TRBJ1-5, the V gene TRBV12-3 or TRBV12-4; D is uncertain. V was pared by 3 bases and J by 1 base, with 13 bases between. The CDR3 runs to 16 residues. CDR3 residues: CASSFGSPRSNQPQHF. The DNA of the CDR3 is TGTGCCAGCAGTTTTGGGTCCCCCCGCAGCAATCAGCCCCAGCATTTT.

The rearrangement uses TRBV5-1 and TRBJ2-7; D may match TRBD1 or TRBD2 (5 bases each). The CDR3 runs to 16 residues. Trimming took off 1 base at V and 0 bases at J, with 14 bases between the two ends. CDR1 is SGHRS and CDR2 is YFSETQ in the germline V gene. CDR3 nucleotides: TGCGCCAGCAGCTTGAAAGGGGACGGAGACTCCTACGAGCAGTACTTC. This translates into CASSLKGDGDSYEQYF. The full variable domain, completed using reference TRBV5-1 and TRBJ2-7, is KAGVTQTPRYLIKTRGQQVTLSCSPISGHRSVSWYQQTPGQGLQFLFEYFSETQRNKGNFPGRFSGRQFSNSRSEMNVSTLELGDSALYLCASSLKGDGDSYEQYFGPGTRLTVT.

J is TRBJ2-3 and V is TRBV25-1, with TRBD2 identical over 9 bases. The CDR3 contains 15 residues. Germline V gene sequence: CDR1 MGHDK, CDR2 SYGVNS. The V gene end was trimmed by 3 bases and the J gene end by 2 bases; junction bases not matched to a gene: 3. The CDR3 spells CASSDLAGFTDTQYF. The CDR3 nucleotides read TGTGCCAGCAGTGATCTAGCGGGGTTCACAGATACGCAGTATTTT.

This clonotype occurred a few times. V gene TRBV6-5 combines with J gene TRBJ1-1; possible D gene TRBD1, 5 bases. Deletions cut 0 bases from V and 4 bases from J, with 12 bases between. Germline V gene data show CDR1 as MNHEY and CDR2 as SVGAGI. The CDR3 extends over 15 amino acids. CDR3 in amino acids: CASSYSTQGSTEAFF. CDR3 sequence (DNA): TGTGCCAGCAGTTACTCTACCCAGGGAAGCACTGAAGCTTTCTTT.

The chain employs TRBV29-1 and TRBJ2-5; no reliable D call. The CDR3 consists of 12 residues. V lost 7 bases and J lost 5, with 14 bases in between. Germline-derived CDR1 and CDR2 are SQVTM and ANQGSEA. The CDR3 here is CSAGRAGETQYF. In nucleotides, the CDR3 is TGCAGCGCAGGACGGGCCGGGGAGACCCAGTACTTC.

This clonotype was recorded a few times. The rearrangement links TRBV7-2 to TRBJ2-5, with 10 bases matching TRBD2. Unmatched junction bases numbered 9, after V lost 5 bases and J lost 6 bases. The length of the CDR3 is 15 residues. Germline CDR1 reads SGHTA; CDR2 reads FQGNSA. The CDR3 region is CASSPAGGPGQTQYF. CDR3 nucleotide sequence: TGTGCCAGCAGCCCAGCGGGAGGGCCGGGCCAGACCCAGTACTTC.

This chain uses TRBV7-9 with TRBJ2-4; the match to TRBD2 covers 11 bases. This CDR3 spans 17 amino acids. Per the germline V gene, CDR1 is SEHNR and CDR2 is FQNEAQ (reference sequence). V lost 1 base, J lost 3 bases, and 5 bases stayed unmatched. DNA for the CDR3: TGTGCCAGCAGCTTAGTCTTGACTAGCGGGAACAAAAACATTCAGTACTTC. The encoded protein is CASSLVLTSGNKNIQYF.